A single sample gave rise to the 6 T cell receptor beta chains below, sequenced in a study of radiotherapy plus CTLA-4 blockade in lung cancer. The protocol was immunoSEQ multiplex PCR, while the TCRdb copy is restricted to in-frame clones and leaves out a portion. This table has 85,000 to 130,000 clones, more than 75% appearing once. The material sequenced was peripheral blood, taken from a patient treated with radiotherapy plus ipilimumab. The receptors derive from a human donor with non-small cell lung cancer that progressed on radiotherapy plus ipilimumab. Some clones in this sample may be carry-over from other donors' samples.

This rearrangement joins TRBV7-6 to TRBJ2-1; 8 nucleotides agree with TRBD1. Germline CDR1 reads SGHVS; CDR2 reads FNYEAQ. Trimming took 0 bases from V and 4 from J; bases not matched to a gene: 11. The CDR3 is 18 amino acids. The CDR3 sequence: CASSLAGGGRGHYNEQFF. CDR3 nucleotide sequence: TGTGCCAGCAGCTTAGCAGGGGGTGGCAGGGGGCATTACAATGAGCAGTTCTTC.

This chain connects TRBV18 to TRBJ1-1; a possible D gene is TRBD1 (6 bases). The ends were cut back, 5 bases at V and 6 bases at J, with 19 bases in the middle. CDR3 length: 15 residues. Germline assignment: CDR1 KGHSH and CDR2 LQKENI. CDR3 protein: CASSTNTGRIAEAFF. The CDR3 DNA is TGTGCCAGCTCAACCAATACAGGGAGGATCGCTGAAGCTTTCTTT.

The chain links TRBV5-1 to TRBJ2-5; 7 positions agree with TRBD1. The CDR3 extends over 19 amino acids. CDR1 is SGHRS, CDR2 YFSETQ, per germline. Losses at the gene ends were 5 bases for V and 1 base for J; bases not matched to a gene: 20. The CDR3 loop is CASSKPGQSEKKAQETQYF. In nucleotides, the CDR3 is TGCGCCAGCAGTAAACCGGGACAGTCGGAGAAAAAGGCCCAAGAGACCCAGTACTTC. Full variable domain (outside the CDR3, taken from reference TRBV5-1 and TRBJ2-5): KAGVTQTPRYLIKTRGQQVTLSCSPISGHRSVSWYQQTPGQGLQFLFEYFSETQRNKGNFPGRFSGRQFSNSRSEMNVSTLELGDSALYLCASSKPGQSEKKAQETQYFGPGTRLLVL.

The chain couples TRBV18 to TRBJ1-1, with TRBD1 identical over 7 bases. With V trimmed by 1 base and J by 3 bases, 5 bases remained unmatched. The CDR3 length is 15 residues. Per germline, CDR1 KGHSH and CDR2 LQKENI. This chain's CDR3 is CASSPQGAGDTEAFF. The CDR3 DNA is TGTGCCAGCTCACCACAGGGGGCTGGGGACACTGAAGCTTTCTTT.

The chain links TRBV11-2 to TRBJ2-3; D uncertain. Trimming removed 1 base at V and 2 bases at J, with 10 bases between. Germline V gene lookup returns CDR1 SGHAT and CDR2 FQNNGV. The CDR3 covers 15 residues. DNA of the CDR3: TGTGCCAGCAGCTTAGCGGGTCCTTTCACAGATACGCAGTATTTT. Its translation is CASSLAGPFTDTQYF. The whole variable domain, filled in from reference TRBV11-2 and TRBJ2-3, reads EAGVAQSPRYKIIEKRQSVAFWCNPISGHATLYWYQQILGQGPKLLIQFQNNGVVDDSQLPKDRFSAERLKGVDSTLKIQPAKLEDSAVYLCASSLAGPFTDTQYFGPGTRLTVL.

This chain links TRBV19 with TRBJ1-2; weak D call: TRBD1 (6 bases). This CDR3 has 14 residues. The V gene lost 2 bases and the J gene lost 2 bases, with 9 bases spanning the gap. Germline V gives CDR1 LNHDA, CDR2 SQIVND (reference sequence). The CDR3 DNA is TGTGCCAGTAGTATACGGACAGAGAACTATGGCTACACCTTC. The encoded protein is CASSIRTENYGYTF.